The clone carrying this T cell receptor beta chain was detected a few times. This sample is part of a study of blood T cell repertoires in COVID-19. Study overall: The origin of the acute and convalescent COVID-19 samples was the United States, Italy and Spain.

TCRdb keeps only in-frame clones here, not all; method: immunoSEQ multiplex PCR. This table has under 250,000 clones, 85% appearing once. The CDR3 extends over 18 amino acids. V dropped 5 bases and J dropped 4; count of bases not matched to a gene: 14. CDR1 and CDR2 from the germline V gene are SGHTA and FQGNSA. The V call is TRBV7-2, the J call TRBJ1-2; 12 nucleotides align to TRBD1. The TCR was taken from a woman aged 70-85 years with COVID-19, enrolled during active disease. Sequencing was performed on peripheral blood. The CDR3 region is CASSPGDRGRLRVYGYTF. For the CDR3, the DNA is TGTGCCAGCAGCCCGGGGGACAGGGGGCGGCTTAGGGTCTATGGCTACACCTTC.